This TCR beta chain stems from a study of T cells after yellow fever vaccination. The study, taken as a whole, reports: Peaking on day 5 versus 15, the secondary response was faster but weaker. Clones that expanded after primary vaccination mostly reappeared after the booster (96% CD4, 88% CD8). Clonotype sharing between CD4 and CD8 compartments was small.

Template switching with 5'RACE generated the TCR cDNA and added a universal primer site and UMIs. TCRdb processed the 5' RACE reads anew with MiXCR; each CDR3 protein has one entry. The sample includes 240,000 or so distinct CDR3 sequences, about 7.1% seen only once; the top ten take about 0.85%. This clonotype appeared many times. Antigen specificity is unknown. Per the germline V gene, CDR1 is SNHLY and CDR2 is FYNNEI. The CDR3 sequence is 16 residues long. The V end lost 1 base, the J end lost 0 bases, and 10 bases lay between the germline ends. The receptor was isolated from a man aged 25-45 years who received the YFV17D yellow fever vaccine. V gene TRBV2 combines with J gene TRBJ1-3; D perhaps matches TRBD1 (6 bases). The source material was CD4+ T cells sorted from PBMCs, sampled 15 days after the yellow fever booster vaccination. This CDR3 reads CASSEGRGNSGNTIYF. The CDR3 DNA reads TGTGCCAGCAGTGAAGGCAGGGGAAACTCTGGAAACACCATATATTTT.